Following are 26 T cell receptor beta chains from one sample sequenced in a study of T cells in localized non-small cell lung cancer. Here immunoSEQ multiplex PCR was the method, and the copy in TCRdb shows in-frame clones only, minus some. The repertoire has over 35,000 clones, about four fifths of them found once; the top ten carry around 7.3%. The source was peripheral blood mononuclear cells, collected before any cancer treatment. The receptors here all came from a male donor at least 60 years old with stage II lung adenocarcinoma.

CDR3 protein: CASSLGTGQGLYEQYF. In DNA form, the CDR3 reads TGTGCCAGCAGCTTAGGGACAGGACAGGGCCTTTACGAGCAGTACTTC. The chain employs TRBV7-9 and TRBJ2-7; TRBD1 matches at 8 bases. The CDR3 is made up of 16 amino acids. Germline CDR1 and CDR2: SEHNR and FQNEAQ (reference sequence). Losses at the gene ends were 1 base for V and 4 bases for J; bases not matched to a gene: 9.

This sequence joins TRBV5-1 and TRBJ2-3, with D possibly being TRBD2 (5 bases). Trimming cost V 4 bases and J 5 bases, with 5 bases left between them. The CDR3 sequence is 11 residues long. Germline V CDR1 and CDR2: SGHRS, YFSETQ. Here the CDR3 DNA reads TGCGCCAGCAGCGCGGGAGATACGCAGTATTTT. Encoded protein: CASSAGDTQYF.

This rearrangement joins TRBV2 to TRBJ1-5; weak D call: TRBD1 (5 bases). The CDR3 loop spans 18 amino acids. The ends were cut back, 4 bases at V and 0 bases at J, with 19 bases in the middle. CDR1 and CDR2 (germline): SNHLY, FYNNEI. CDR3 residues: CASSANARGEYSNQPQHF. CDR3 bases: TGTGCCAGCAGTGCAAACGCCCGGGGGGAGTATAGCAATCAGCCCCAGCATTTT.

The chain uses TRBV6-5 and TRBJ1-4; D might be TRBD1 (5 bases). This CDR3 comprises 15 residues. Germline CDR1 MNHEY, CDR2 SVGAGI. The V end was cut by 6 bases, the J end by 5 bases, with 16 bases between. CDR3 sequence: CASRLTLQGNEKLFF. The DNA for the CDR3 is TGTGCCAGCAGACTTACCCTTCAGGGAAATGAAAAACTGTTTTTT.

The chain combines TRBV14 with TRBJ1-2; no reliable D call. The V end lost 8 bases, the J end lost 0 bases, and 10 bases lay between the germline ends. Germline V gives CDR1 SGHDN, CDR2 FVKESK. This CDR3 region has 13 residues. The CDR3 DNA reads as TGTGCCAGCGGACGGGTAGCTAACTATGGCTACACCTTC. Translated, it gives CASGRVANYGYTF.

The V call is TRBV5-1, the J call TRBJ2-7; D is unclear. The CDR3 length is 12 residues. V dropped 3 bases and J dropped 4 bases, with 8 bases sitting between them. Germline V gene lookup returns CDR1 SGHRS and CDR2 YFSETQ. The CDR3 DNA follows: TGCGCCAGCAGCTCTGACATATACGAGCAGTACTTC. Protein product: CASSSDIYEQYF.

The chain uses TRBV7-8 and TRBJ2-7; 11 nucleotides match TRBD2. The CDR3 has 16 residues. Looked up from germline, CDR1 is SGHVS and CDR2 is FQNEAQ. Trimming cost V 6 bases and J 3 bases; bases outside gene matches: 10. Written as DNA, the CDR3 is TGTGCCAGCAGTAAACCGGGACTAGCGGCCCTCTACGAGCAGTACTTC. The encoded protein is CASSKPGLAALYEQYF.

The chain is built from TRBV6-6 and TRBJ2-3; 7 bases map to TRBD2. The germline CDR1 and CDR2 sequences are MNHNY and SVGAGI (reference sequence). V lost 2 bases and J lost 7; bases outside the gene matches: 6. The CDR3 contains 14 residues. For the CDR3, the DNA is TGTGCCAGCAGTTACCCTCAGGGAGGGCATACGCAGTATTTT. Translation gives CASSYPQGGHTQYF.

The V and J genes are TRBV9 and TRBJ1-6; the match to TRBD1 covers 8 bases. Germline trimming cut 0 bases from V and 6 bases from J; bases unmatched to any gene: 2. The CDR3 is 15 residues long. CDR1 is SGDLS, CDR2 YYNGEE, per germline. The CDR3 loop is CASSVGQGLNSPLHF. For the CDR3, the DNA is TGTGCCAGCAGCGTAGGACAGGGGCTTAATTCACCCCTCCACTTT.

This clone was counted a single time. The chain joins TRBV4-2 to TRBJ2-1; D not resolved. The germline CDR1 and CDR2 sequences are LGHNA and YNFKEQ. This CDR3 has 15 amino acids. Trimming cost V 0 bases and J 4 bases, with 10 bases left between them. The CDR3 protein is CASSQDRSNYNEQFF. The CDR3 nucleotides read TGTGCCAGCAGCCAAGATAGGAGCAATTACAATGAGCAGTTCTTC.

The chain recombines TRBV10-3 with TRBJ2-1; D is possibly TRBD1 (5 bases). The CDR3 consists of 13 residues. Germline V lookup: CDR1 ENHRY, CDR2 SYGVKD. Trimming cost V 3 bases and J 6 bases, with 9 bases left between them. The CDR3 DNA follows: TGTGCCATCAGTGATAGACAGAGCAATGAGCAGTTCTTC. Translated: CAISDRQSNEQFF.

The chain carries TRBV6-5 and TRBJ1-5, with 8 bases identical to TRBD1. In germline, CDR1 is MNHEY, CDR2 SVGAGI. The CDR3 totals 15 residues. The trim removed 6 bases at V and 4 bases at J, leaving 8 bases unmatched. CDR3 amino acids: CASRSGQGGNQPQHF. In DNA, the CDR3 is TGTGCCAGCAGATCAGGACAGGGAGGTAATCAGCCCCAGCATTTT.

The table lists this clone with a count of one. CDR3 in amino acids: CASSLADRGPQFF. As DNA, the CDR3 is TGTGCCAGCAGCTTAGCCGACAGGGGCCCACAGTTCTTC. This chain uses TRBV7-2 with TRBJ2-1; 8 positions agree with TRBD1. The germline V gene has CDR1 SGHTA and CDR2 FQGNSA. V lost 0 bases, J lost 13 bases, and 5 bases stayed unmatched. The CDR3 runs to 13 residues.

V is TRBV6-1 and J is TRBJ1-2, with TRBD1 matching 8 bases. Trimming removed 2 bases from V and 6 bases from J; junction bases left unmatched: 8. This CDR3 spans 15 amino acids. Germline CDR1 MNHNS, CDR2 SASEGT. In nucleotides, the CDR3 is TGTGCCAGCAGTGAAAAATGGACAGGGAATAATGGCTACACCTTC. It yields the protein CASSEKWTGNNGYTF.

The chain employs TRBV5-6 and TRBJ1-1, with 7 bases matching TRBD1. Germline V gene data show CDR1 as SGHDT and CDR2 as YYEEEE. V lost 4 bases and J lost 1; bases outside the gene matches: 4. The CDR3 extends over 14 amino acids. CDR3 sequence: CASSPGQANTEAFF. For the CDR3, the DNA is TGTGCCAGCAGCCCCGGACAGGCGAACACTGAAGCTTTCTTT. The full variable domain, with the rest looked up from reference TRBV5-6 and TRBJ1-1, is DAGVTQSPTHLIKTRGQQVTLRCSPKSGHDTVSWYQQALGQGPQFIFQYYEEEERQRGNFPDRFSGHQFPNYSSELNVNALLLGDSALYLCASSPGQANTEAFFGQGTRLTVV.

The chain is built from TRBV7-6 and TRBJ2-2; tentative D call: TRBD1 (6 bases). The germline V gene encodes CDR1 SGHVS and CDR2 FNYEAQ. CDR3 size: 16 residues. Trimming stripped 2 bases from V and 0 bases from J, with 10 bases between. CDR3 coding DNA: TGTGCCAGCAGCTTACTAAACAGGGCGAACACCGGGGAGCTGTTTTTT. It is translated as CASSLLNRANTGELFF.

This clone was found a few times. J is TRBJ2-3 and V is TRBV27; D is undetermined. V lost 5 bases and J 6 bases, leaving 9 bases between the germline ends. This CDR3 has 12 amino acids. Germline V gene sequence: CDR1 MNHEY, CDR2 SMNVEV (reference sequence). Here the CDR3 reads CASSRNEDTQYF. For the CDR3, the DNA is TGTGCCAGCAGTCGCAACGAGGATACGCAGTATTTT.

There are a few counts of this clone. The chain combines TRBV30 with TRBJ1-5, with D uncertain. V was shortened by 2 bases and J by 7 bases, with 12 bases between the two germline ends. CDR1 and CDR2 from the germline V gene are GTSNPN and SVGIG (reference sequence). This CDR3 has 13 amino acids. Here the CDR3 DNA reads TGTGCCTGGAGTAGTGGGTCGGTGCAGCCCCAGCATTTT. Translating gives CAWSSGSVQPQHF.

The J gene is TRBJ1-6, the V gene TRBV30; D is undetermined. The CDR3 has 13 amino acids. Trimming took 3 bases from V and 9 from J, leaving 12 bases between them. Germline V gives CDR1 GTSNPN, CDR2 SVGIG (reference sequence). The CDR3 reads CAWRSGGVSPLHF. In DNA, the CDR3 is TGTGCCTGGAGGTCAGGCGGTGTTTCACCCCTCCACTTT.

This clone appeared once. V usage is TRBV5-1 and J usage is TRBJ1-1; 11 bases agree with TRBD1. This CDR3 spans 14 amino acids. Per the germline V gene, CDR1 is SGHRS and CDR2 is YFSETQ. The V segment lost 3 bases and the J segment 8 bases; nucleotides outside the gene matches: 6. The CDR3 sequence is CASSSGTGGLEAFF. CDR3 DNA: TGCGCCAGCAGCTCCGGGACAGGGGGATTAGAAGCTTTCTTT.

The V call is TRBV10-3, the J call TRBJ1-5, with TRBD1 matching 9 bases. CDR1 and CDR2 from the germline V gene are ENHRY and SYGVKD. J lost 5 bases, V lost 8 bases, and 10 bases had no gene match. CDR3 size: 15 residues. The CDR3 DNA reads as TGTGCCATCTCCCGCACAGGGGGCCGGGATCAGCCCCAGCATTTT. It encodes CAISRTGGRDQPQHF.

The chain uses TRBV2 and TRBJ1-1; the D is unclear. From germline, CDR1 is SNHLY and CDR2 FYNNEI. Between the trimmed V and J ends, which lost 3 bases and 0 bases, there was a span of 5 bases. The CDR3 is 13 residues long. CDR3 DNA: TGTGCCAGCAGTGACGACCTGAACACTGAAGCTTTCTTT. Translating gives CASSDDLNTEAFF. The whole variable domain, remainder taken from reference TRBV2 and TRBJ1-1, is EPEVTQTPSHQVTQMGQEVILRCVPISNHLYFYWYRQILGQKVEFLVSFYNNEISEKSEIFDDQFSVERPDGSNFTLKIRSTKLEDSAMYFCASSDDLNTEAFFGQGTRLTVV.

J is TRBJ2-3 and V is TRBV7-9; 8 nucleotides match TRBD2. In germline, CDR1 is SEHNR, CDR2 FQNEAQ (reference sequence). This CDR3 contains 14 residues. Losses at the gene ends were 5 bases for V and 5 bases for J; bases not matched to a gene: 6. CDR3: CASSLSGSKDTQYF. DNA of the CDR3: TGTGCCAGCAGCCTGAGCGGGAGTAAAGATACGCAGTATTTT.

This sequence joins TRBV6-6 and TRBJ1-1; 8 bases fit TRBD1. This CDR3 is 16 amino acids long. Germline values: CDR1 MNHNY, CDR2 SVGAGI (reference sequence). Trimming at V came to 8 bases and at J to 1 base, leaving 12 bases not matched to a gene. The CDR3, as DNA: TGTGCCAGCCGTAAAATACAAGGGACAGGGAACACTGAAGCTTTCTTT. Translated, it gives CASRKIQGTGNTEAFF.

In this sample, this clone turned up once. J is TRBJ2-3 and V is TRBV18; no definite D call. The germline V gene encodes CDR1 KGHSH and CDR2 LQKENI. The CDR3 has 13 amino acids. V dropped 2 bases and J dropped 6 bases, with 9 bases sitting between them. CDR3 loop: CASSPTLPDTQYF. The CDR3 DNA sequence: TGTGCCAGCTCACCAACTCTCCCCGATACGCAGTATTTT.

The chain joins TRBV14 to TRBJ2-5; D might be TRBD1 or TRBD2, each matching 6 bases. The germline gives CDR1 SGHDN, CDR2 FVKESK. The CDR3 is made up of 15 amino acids. V lost 0 bases and J lost 7, with 15 bases in between. As DNA, the CDR3 is TGTGCCAGCAGCCAAGATGGGGGGCGATTTGGGACCCAGTACTTC. It specifies CASSQDGGRFGTQYF. Full variable domain (remainder filled in from reference TRBV14 and TRBJ2-5): EAGVTQFPSHSVIEKGQTVTLRCDPISGHDNLYWYRRVMGKEIKFLLHFVKESKQDESGMPNNRFLAERTGGTYSTLKVQPAELEDSGVYFCASSQDGGRFGTQYFGPGTRLLVL.